These T cell receptor beta chains were read from a single sample in a study of blood T cells in healthy people across ages. TCRdb independently ran MiXCR on the 5' RACE reads; one entry per CDR3 protein. Of 650,000 or so distinct CDR3 sequences listed, approximately 52% are singletons. Sequenced material: blood. Every receptor here comes from a woman older than 75 in good health. CDR3s include the opening cysteine and the closing phenylalanine or tryptophan. The order of the fields is clone size, J gene, D gene, V gene, CDR3 protein, CDR3 DNA. A D gene is named only where the DNA matches it firmly. Size tells how often a clone was seen (once, few, many) or the class of an expanded clone, and some rows leave it out.

clone_size: .; j_call: TRBJ1-2; d_call: .; v_call: TRBV12-3/TRBV12-4; cdr3_aa: CASSAEDTGYGYTF; cdr3_nt: TGTGCCAGCAGTGCAGAGGATACTGGCTATGGCTACACCTTC
clone_size: many; j_call: TRBJ1-2; d_call: .; v_call: TRBV5-6; cdr3_aa: CASSRMSTGPYGYTF; cdr3_nt: TGTGCCAGCAGTCGGATGTCTACAGGGCCTTATGGCTACACCTTC
clone_size: .; j_call: TRBJ2-1; d_call: .; v_call: TRBV20-1; cdr3_aa: CSARAAAGSYNEQFF; cdr3_nt: TGCAGTGCTAGAGCCGCGGCTGGCTCCTACAATGAGCAGTTCTTC
clone_size: .; j_call: TRBJ2-1; d_call: TRBD2; v_call: TRBV5-1; cdr3_aa: CASSLDSGRDEQFF; cdr3_nt: TGCGCCAGCAGCTTGGATTCAGGGAGGGATGAGCAGTTCTTC
clone_size: few; j_call: TRBJ1-4; d_call: TRBD1; v_call: TRBV6-1; cdr3_aa: CASSRTGDFVATNEKLFF; cdr3_nt: TGTGCCAGCAGCCGGACAGGGGACTTTGTTGCAACTAATGAAAAACTGTTTTTT
clone_size: .; j_call: TRBJ1-6; d_call: TRBD1; v_call: TRBV27; cdr3_aa: CASSGQGRILSPLHF; cdr3_nt: TGTGCCAGCAGTGGACAGGGGAGGATTTTGTCACCCCTCCACTTT
clone_size: .; j_call: TRBJ2-1; d_call: TRBD2; v_call: TRBV6-6; cdr3_aa: CASSGLVGGEQFF; cdr3_nt: TGTGCCAGCTCGGGACTAGTAGGCGGCGAGCAGTTCTTC
clone_size: many; j_call: TRBJ2-1; d_call: .; v_call: TRBV7-6; cdr3_aa: CASSLSEGGGYNEQFF; cdr3_nt: TGTGCCAGCAGCTTATCCGAGGGGGGGGGGTACAATGAGCAGTTCTTC
clone_size: .; j_call: TRBJ2-1; d_call: TRBD1; v_call: TRBV12-3/TRBV12-4; cdr3_aa: CASSATGFRNEQFF; cdr3_nt: TGTGCCAGCAGCGCGACAGGGTTCAGGAATGAGCAGTTCTTC
clone_size: few; j_call: TRBJ2-1; d_call: .; v_call: TRBV7-2; cdr3_aa: CASREGFYNEQFF; cdr3_nt: TGTGCCAGCAGAGAGGGGTTCTACAATGAGCAGTTCTTC
clone_size: many; j_call: TRBJ2-5; d_call: .; v_call: TRBV5-1; cdr3_aa: CASSLRPTFQETQYF; cdr3_nt: TGCGCCAGCAGCTTGCGACCGACTTTTCAAGAGACCCAGTACTTC
clone_size: many; j_call: TRBJ2-3; d_call: .; v_call: TRBV9; cdr3_aa: CASSVDIEADTQYF; cdr3_nt: TGTGCCAGCAGCGTGGACATTGAGGCAGATACGCAGTATTTT
clone_size: .; j_call: TRBJ2-1; d_call: .; v_call: TRBV20-1; cdr3_aa: CSARWGGAKVANEQFF; cdr3_nt: TGCAGTGCTAGATGGGGGGGGGCCAAAGTAGCGAATGAGCAGTTCTTC
clone_size: .; j_call: TRBJ2-5; d_call: .; v_call: TRBV3-1; cdr3_aa: CAGSQDGETQYF; cdr3_nt: TGTGCCGGCAGCCAAGATGGCGAGACCCAGTACTTC
clone_size: .; j_call: TRBJ2-7; d_call: TRBD2; v_call: TRBV3-1; cdr3_aa: CASSQDPGGSYEQYF; cdr3_nt: TGTGCCAGCAGCCAAGATCCAGGCGGGAGCTACGAGCAGTACTTC
clone_size: .; j_call: TRBJ1-6; d_call: .; v_call: TRBV27; cdr3_aa: CASSLRETWDSPLHF; cdr3_nt: TGTGCCAGCAGTTTAAGGGAGACCTGGGATTCACCCCTCCACTTT
clone_size: .; j_call: TRBJ1-4; d_call: .; v_call: TRBV2; cdr3_aa: CASRRAPEKLFF; cdr3_nt: TGTGCCAGCAGGCGAGCCCCTGAAAAACTGTTTTTT
clone_size: .; j_call: TRBJ2-1; d_call: TRBD2; v_call: TRBV20-1; cdr3_aa: CSAPGGLSEQFF; cdr3_nt: TGCAGTGCCCCGGGGGGGCTTAGTGAGCAGTTCTTC
clone_size: many; j_call: TRBJ1-2; d_call: TRBD1; v_call: TRBV4-1; cdr3_aa: CASRRQGVSGYTF; cdr3_nt: TGCGCCAGCAGGCGGCAGGGGGTTTCTGGCTACACCTTC
clone_size: .; j_call: TRBJ1-2; d_call: .; v_call: TRBV12-3/TRBV12-4; cdr3_aa: CASSQTQGRGYTF; cdr3_nt: TGTGCCAGCAGTCAAACCCAGGGAAGAGGCTACACCTTC
clone_size: .; j_call: TRBJ2-3; d_call: TRBD2; v_call: TRBV3-1; cdr3_aa: CASSQGIGASGGKPTNTQYF; cdr3_nt: TGTGCCAGCAGCCAAGGGATCGGGGCTAGCGGGGGCAAACCTACCAATACGCAGTATTTT
clone_size: .; j_call: TRBJ1-2; d_call: .; v_call: TRBV7-2; cdr3_aa: CASTLGGGYGYTF; cdr3_nt: TGTGCCAGCACCTTAGGAGGAGGGTATGGCTACACCTTC
clone_size: .; j_call: TRBJ2-5; d_call: .; v_call: TRBV6-5; cdr3_aa: CASGGLGETQYF; cdr3_nt: TGTGCCAGCGGTGGACTCGGGGAGACCCAGTACTTC
clone_size: .; j_call: TRBJ2-1; d_call: TRBD1; v_call: TRBV7-8; cdr3_aa: CASSWRDRDYNEQFF; cdr3_nt: TGTGCCAGCAGCTGGCGGGACAGGGACTACAATGAGCAGTTCTTC
clone_size: .; j_call: TRBJ2-5; d_call: TRBD2; v_call: TRBV2; cdr3_aa: CASSYGLAGALETQYF; cdr3_nt: TGTGCCAGCAGTTACGGACTAGCGGGAGCCCTAGAGACCCAGTACTTC
clone_size: .; j_call: TRBJ2-3; d_call: .; v_call: TRBV12-3/TRBV12-4; cdr3_aa: CASDQEGTDTQYF; cdr3_nt: TGTGCCAGCGATCAGGAGGGCACAGATACGCAGTATTTT
clone_size: .; j_call: TRBJ1-1; d_call: .; v_call: TRBV4-1; cdr3_aa: CASSHVDITEAFF; cdr3_nt: TGCGCCAGCAGCCACGTTGATATCACTGAAGCTTTCTTT
clone_size: .; j_call: TRBJ2-5; d_call: TRBD2; v_call: TRBV7-3; cdr3_aa: CASSFRGTSAIGEQYF; cdr3_nt: TGTGCCAGCAGCTTCCGAGGGACTAGCGCTATAGGGGAGCAGTACTTC
clone_size: .; j_call: TRBJ2-7; d_call: TRBD1; v_call: TRBV20-1; cdr3_aa: CSAGGQGFYEQYF; cdr3_nt: TGCAGTGCTGGGGGACAGGGGTTCTACGAGCAGTACTTC
clone_size: .; j_call: TRBJ2-5; d_call: TRBD1; v_call: TRBV20-1; cdr3_aa: CSAPRQGKETQYF; cdr3_nt: TGCAGTGCTCCGAGACAGGGAAAAGAGACCCAGTACTTC
clone_size: many; j_call: TRBJ2-1; d_call: .; v_call: TRBV10-3; cdr3_aa: CAISGLNEQFF; cdr3_nt: TGTGCCATCAGTGGACTCAATGAGCAGTTCTTC
clone_size: .; j_call: TRBJ2-1; d_call: TRBD2; v_call: TRBV5-1; cdr3_aa: CASSFLTSGHNEQFF; cdr3_nt: TGCGCCAGCAGCTTCCTGACTAGCGGACACAATGAGCAGTTCTTC
clone_size: .; j_call: TRBJ1-2; d_call: .; v_call: TRBV7-3; cdr3_aa: CASSFSTVTNYGYTF; cdr3_nt: TGTGCCAGCAGCTTCTCGACAGTTACTAACTATGGCTACACCTTC
clone_size: .; j_call: TRBJ2-5; d_call: .; v_call: TRBV3-1; cdr3_aa: CASSQADAIQETQYF; cdr3_nt: TGTGCCAGCAGCCAAGCTGACGCCATCCAAGAGACCCAGTACTTC
clone_size: .; j_call: TRBJ2-7; d_call: .; v_call: TRBV5-1; cdr3_aa: CASSARVESSYNEQYF; cdr3_nt: TGCGCCAGCAGCGCGAGAGTAGAGAGCTCCTACAATGAGCAGTACTTC
clone_size: .; j_call: TRBJ1-2; d_call: TRBD1; v_call: TRBV20-1; cdr3_aa: CSARDSDYDYTF; cdr3_nt: TGCAGTGCCAGGGACAGCGACTATGACTACACCTTC
clone_size: many; j_call: TRBJ2-7; d_call: .; v_call: TRBV11-2; cdr3_aa: CASSLLGVNEQYF; cdr3_nt: TGTGCCAGCAGCCTCTTGGGGGTTAACGAGCAGTACTTC
clone_size: .; j_call: TRBJ1-1; d_call: .; v_call: TRBV30; cdr3_aa: CAWTAQANTEAFF; cdr3_nt: TGTGCCTGGACGGCACAGGCGAACACTGAAGCTTTCTTT
clone_size: .; j_call: TRBJ1-6; d_call: .; v_call: TRBV4-1; cdr3_aa: CASSQEEGNSPLHF; cdr3_nt: TGCGCCAGCAGCCAAGAGGAGGGTAATTCACCCCTCCACTTT
clone_size: .; j_call: TRBJ2-1; d_call: .; v_call: TRBV5-1; cdr3_aa: CASSLGGSSYNKQFF; cdr3_nt: TGCGCCAGCAGCTTAGGCGGAAGCTCCTACAATAAGCAGTTCTTC
clone_size: .; j_call: TRBJ2-6; d_call: TRBD1; v_call: TRBV6-2/TRBV6-3; cdr3_aa: CASSYSSGTGGSGANVLTF; cdr3_nt: TGTGCCAGCAGTTACTCATCCGGGACAGGGGGTTCTGGGGCCAACGTCCTGACTTTC
clone_size: .; j_call: TRBJ1-5; d_call: .; v_call: TRBV25-1; cdr3_aa: CASSEGGVGQPQHF; cdr3_nt: TGTGCCAGCAGTGAGGGAGGGGTAGGTCAGCCCCAGCATTTT
clone_size: few; j_call: TRBJ1-5; d_call: .; v_call: TRBV12-3/TRBV12-4; cdr3_aa: CASSLEGGRNQPQHF; cdr3_nt: TGTGCCAGCAGTTTAGAGGGAGGGCGCAATCAGCCCCAGCATTTT
clone_size: many; j_call: TRBJ2-4; d_call: .; v_call: TRBV5-1; cdr3_aa: CASSLVGKENIQYF; cdr3_nt: TGCGCCAGCAGCTTGGTGGGCAAGGAAAACATTCAGTACTTC
clone_size: .; j_call: TRBJ2-5; d_call: .; v_call: TRBV3-1; cdr3_aa: CASAARVKETQYF; cdr3_nt: TGTGCCAGCGCCGCCAGAGTGAAAGAGACCCAGTACTTC
clone_size: many; j_call: TRBJ2-3; d_call: .; v_call: TRBV4-1; cdr3_aa: CASSQVVSTDTQYF; cdr3_nt: TGCGCCAGCAGCCAAGTGGTCTCCACAGATACGCAGTATTTT
clone_size: few; j_call: TRBJ2-3; d_call: TRBD2; v_call: TRBV4-3; cdr3_aa: CASSQDLASGSTDTQYF; cdr3_nt: TGCGCCAGCAGCCAAGATCTCGCTAGCGGATCCACAGATACGCAGTATTTT
clone_size: many; j_call: TRBJ2-3; d_call: .; v_call: TRBV6-1; cdr3_aa: CASSDYSGHTDTQYF; cdr3_nt: TGTGCCAGCAGTGATTATAGCGGTCACACAGATACGCAGTATTTT
clone_size: .; j_call: TRBJ2-7; d_call: TRBD1; v_call: TRBV4-1; cdr3_aa: CASSHGTGPREQYF; cdr3_nt: TGCGCCAGCAGCCACGGGACAGGACCTAGGGAGCAGTACTTC
clone_size: few; j_call: TRBJ2-1; d_call: .; v_call: TRBV11-3; cdr3_aa: CASSLGERSSYNEQFF; cdr3_nt: TGTGCCAGCAGCTTGGGGGAACGGAGCTCCTACAATGAGCAGTTCTTC
clone_size: many; j_call: TRBJ2-7; d_call: TRBD2; v_call: TRBV6-2/TRBV6-3; cdr3_aa: CASSYGPSGSYEQYF; cdr3_nt: TGTGCCAGCAGTTACGGTCCTAGCGGGAGCTACGAGCAGTACTTC
clone_size: few; j_call: TRBJ2-1; d_call: TRBD2; v_call: TRBV12-5; cdr3_aa: CASAGGSNYNEQFF; cdr3_nt: TGTGCTAGTGCCGGGGGGTCTAACTACAATGAGCAGTTCTTC
clone_size: .; j_call: TRBJ2-3; d_call: .; v_call: TRBV6-5; cdr3_aa: CASSYLGRSTDAQYF; cdr3_nt: TGTGCCAGCAGTTATCTTGGGAGGAGCACAGATGCGCAGTATTTT
clone_size: .; j_call: TRBJ1-1; d_call: .; v_call: TRBV5-1; cdr3_aa: CASRLQANTEAFF; cdr3_nt: TGCGCCAGCAGACTACAGGCGAACACTGAAGCTTTCTTT
clone_size: .; j_call: TRBJ2-2; d_call: TRBD1; v_call: TRBV20-1; cdr3_aa: CSARGDRVNTGELFF; cdr3_nt: TGCAGTGCTAGAGGCGACAGGGTGAACACCGGGGAGCTGTTTTTT
clone_size: .; j_call: TRBJ2-2; d_call: TRBD1; v_call: TRBV7-9; cdr3_aa: CASSSDRGEGELFF; cdr3_nt: TGTGCCAGCAGCTCCGACAGGGGTGAAGGGGAGCTGTTTTTT
clone_size: .; j_call: TRBJ1-4; d_call: TRBD1; v_call: TRBV5-1; cdr3_aa: CASSSTGTASEKLFF; cdr3_nt: TGCGCCAGCAGCTCAACCGGGACAGCCAGTGAAAAACTGTTTTTT
clone_size: .; j_call: TRBJ1-1; d_call: .; v_call: TRBV7-2; cdr3_aa: CASRLTSEAFF; cdr3_nt: TGTGCCAGCAGACTGACCTCTGAAGCTTTCTTT